This T cell receptor (beta chain) was observed in a study of shared clonotypes between healthy human individuals. Measured with immunoSEQ multiplex PCR; TCRdb has only the in-frame clones, and not every one. The data hold more than 450,000 clones, with approximately 79% observed a single time. Each donor was a Caucasian adult residing in Nashville, Tennessee. Input material: PBMCs. The sequence was collected from a woman between 35 and 50 years old in good health. Some clones in this sample may be carry-over from other donors' samples.

For the CDR3, the DNA is TGTGCCAGCAGCCCCACTAGCGGGAGGGTCAATGAGCAGTTCTTC. Its protein product is CASSPTSGRVNEQFF. This sequence joins TRBV7-3 and TRBJ2-1, with TRBD2 matching over 13 bases. Germline-derived CDR1 and CDR2 are SGHTA and FQGTGA. Unmatched junction bases numbered 4, after V lost 5 bases and J lost 6 bases. There are 15 residues in the CDR3.